Sequencing of this TCR beta chain was carried out in a study of T cell responses to AZD1222 COVID-19 vaccine. Findings and caveats of the study: In the spike-specific TCR repertoire, nearly half reportedly target unmutated variant regions.

TCRdb keeps only in-frame clones here, not all; method: immunoSEQ multiplex PCR. Of some 180,000 clones in the sample, just under 95% are singletons; the top ten hold roughly 1%. Regarding this clone: Its antigen is as yet unknown.

The sequence was obtained from an adult who received the MenACWY meningococcal vaccine as a control. Sequencing used peripheral blood, obtained 28 days after the second dose of the MenACWY control vaccine.

The DNA of the CDR3 is TGTGCCAGCAGTGTGGGGGCAGCCGGAAGGACTGAAGCTTTCTTT. Protein product: CASSVGAAGRTEAFF. The chain links TRBV6-4 to TRBJ1-1; D may be TRBD1 (6 bases). Germline values: CDR1 MRHNA, CDR2 SNTAGT. The V end lost 4 bases, the J end lost 5 bases, and 17 bases lay between the germline ends. The CDR3 runs to 15 residues.